Below, 18 T cell receptor beta chains from the same sample are listed, as sequenced in a study of tumor-infiltrating lymphocytes in primary liver carcinoma. cDNA specific to TCR beta was made from about 0.45 ug of total RNA, with a constant-region primer employed for priming. Three-round nested multiplex PCR performed with slightly modified ARM-PCR produced the TCR beta libraries. Use of TRBV1-TRBV30 forward primers with a C-beta reverse primer characterized the first two PCR rounds, which lasted about 9 cycles each. MiXCR, run by TCRdb on the multiplex PCR reads, gives a single entry per CDR3 protein. Of approximately 40,000 distinct CDR3 sequences in the sample, over 70% are singletons; the top ten hold approximately 19%. Between roughly 17 and 31 mg of unsorted bulk tissue served as the source from which RNA and DNA were co-extracted. Source material: liver tumor tissue from sampling region 2. Subset noted: tumor region T2, inferior pole. The receptors stem from a man aged 35 to 55 with primary liver carcinoma and hepatitis B virus infection.

A note on this clonotype: At one boundary the junction diverges from the germline segment, which might be a read error. The chain combines TRBV5-4 with TRBJ1-1; a weak D match, TRBD1 (6 bases). Germline assignment: CDR1 SGHNT and CDR2 YYREEE (reference sequence). This CDR3 contains 14 residues. The chain's CDR3 is CASSLKGGTTETFF. The CDR3, as DNA: TGTGCCAGCAGCTTGAAGGGGGGGACCACTGAAACTTTCTTT.

Turning to this clonotype: Because the CDR3 is missing its conserved closing phenylalanine or tryptophan, this is likely a read error. The rearrangement joins TRBV24-1 to TRBJ2-7; 11 nucleotides align to TRBD2. Per germline, CDR1 KGHDR and CDR2 SFDVKD. The CDR3 is made up of 15 amino acids. CDR3 in DNA: TGTGCTACCAGTGACACAACTAGCGGGAGCTACGAGCAGTACCTC. Its translation is CATSDTTSGSYEQYL.

As concerns this clonotype: At one end, the junction sequence differs from germline, possibly due to a read error. This sequence joins TRBV5-5 and TRBJ1-5; D gene unclear. The CDR3 contains 14 residues. Germline V CDR1 and CDR2: SGHKS, YYEKEE (reference sequence). The CDR3 DNA reads TGTGCCAGCAGCTTGGATCCAGCCGCTGGGCCCCACTATTTT. It yields the protein CASSLDPAAGPHYF.

About this clonotype: A read error is likely, as this CDR3 ends without the conserved phenylalanine or tryptophan. The chain uses TRBV14 and TRBJ2-1, with D uncertain. The CDR3 length is 16 residues. The V gene's germline CDR1 is SGHDN and CDR2 FVKESK. V lost 6 bases and J lost 5, with 20 bases in between. CDR3 sequence reads: CASSAVVGWVDNEQFL. CDR3 nucleotide sequence: TGTGCCAGCAGTGCCGTAGTGGGATGGGTAGACAATGAGCAGTTCTTG.

A note on this clonotype: This is likely a read error, given that the CDR3 carries no conserved phenylalanine or tryptophan at its end. The DNA is omitted, as the CDR3 cannot be located on it reliably, and the CDR3 follows TCRdb's listing. This chain joins TRBV11-3 and TRBJ2-1. From its first to its last residue, the CDR3 has 12 amino acids. CDR1 is SGHNT, CDR2 YENEEA, per germline. CDR3 loop: CDSSLNANERFC.

This chain uses TRBV10-3 with TRBJ2-7; D is ambiguous. The CDR3 has 18 amino acids. Germline CDR1 is ENHRY and CDR2 is SYGVKD. Trimming pared 3 bases from V and 2 bases from J, leaving 23 bases between. The CDR3 nucleotides read TGTGCCATCAGTGATCCATCCCTCCGGAACGATAGGGCCTACGAGCAGTACTTC. It specifies CAISDPSLRNDRAYEQYF.

Worth noting for this clonotype: Because it lacks the conserved phenylalanine or tryptophan at the end, this CDR3 is likely a read error. The V gene is TRBV11-1, the J gene TRBJ2-1; D not resolved. The germline gives CDR1 SGHAT, CDR2 FQDESV (reference sequence). The CDR3 contains 14 residues. This CDR3 reads CASSLGSADNEQFL. In nucleotides, the CDR3 is TGTGCCAGTAGCTTAGGCTCGGCGGACAATGAGCAGTTCTTA.

The chain carries TRBV11-2 and TRBJ2-5, with D possibly TRBD2 on 6 matching bases. Trimming cost V 11 bases and J 2 bases, with 18 bases left between them. This CDR3 is 14 amino acids long. Germline V CDR1 and CDR2: SGHAT, FQNNGV. This CDR3 is CACDLNGGQETQYF. The CDR3 DNA follows: TGTGCCTGCGACTTAAACGGGGGACAAGAGACCCAGTACTTC.

In the case of this clonotype: The junction departs from the called germline gene at one end, perhaps through a read error. The gene calls are TRBV30 and TRBJ2-7; 7 bases fit TRBD2. The CDR3 contains 15 residues. Germline loops: CDR1 GTSNPN, CDR2 SVGIG (reference sequence). The CDR3 DNA follows: TGTACCTGGAGCCTACAGGCAGCGGGAACCTACGAGCAATACTTC. Its protein product is CTWSLQAAGTYEQYF.

This clonotype was seen many times. The gene calls are TRBV20-1 and TRBJ2-7, with D unresolved. This CDR3 has 12 amino acids. The V end was cut by 8 bases, the J end by 0 bases, with 11 bases between. Germline V gene lookup returns CDR1 DFQATT and CDR2 SNEGSKA (reference sequence). The CDR3 DNA sequence: TGCAGTTATTTTGGGGACTCCTACGAGCAGTACTTC. Protein: CSYFGDSYEQYF.

As concerns this clonotype: Lacking the conserved final phenylalanine or tryptophan, this CDR3 likely reflects a read error. The limits of the CDR3 on the DNA are not certain, so only TCRdb's listed CDR3 is given. This chain's CDR3 is CASSSRLGINTGELFI. This chain joins TRBV12-3 or TRBV12-4 and TRBJ2-2. With termini counted, the CDR3 has 16 amino acids.

This clonotype appeared a few times. This likely comes from a read error, as the CDR3 has no conserved phenylalanine or tryptophan at its end. This CDR3 is CAVQLGRNTEAFI. In nucleotides, the CDR3 is TGTGCCGTACAACTGGGGCGGAACACTGAAGCTTTCATT. J is TRBJ1-1 and V is TRBV6-5; D possibly corresponds to TRBD1 (5 bases). The V gene lost 11 bases and the J gene lost 1 base, with 14 bases spanning the gap. This CDR3 region has 13 residues. Germline V gene lookup returns CDR1 MNHEY and CDR2 SVGAGI.

Worth noting for this clonotype: A much larger clone differs by one base, so this may be a read error. This chain connects TRBV30 to TRBJ2-1, with 12 bases that match TRBD2. The CDR3 loop spans 14 amino acids. Germline CDR1 and CDR2: GTSNPN and SVGIG (reference sequence). DNA of the CDR3: TGTGCCTGGAGTGAGACTAGCGGGGGAAATGGGCAGTTCTTC. It specifies CAWSETSGGNGQFF.

With regard to this clonotype: At one boundary the junction diverges from the germline segment, which might be a read error. The rearrangement links TRBV5-1 to TRBJ2-5, with D perhaps being TRBD1 or TRBD2 (5 bases each). CDR3 length: 15 amino acids. CDR1 and CDR2 from the germline V gene are SGHRS and YFSETQ. CDR3 residues: CASSPLGVEGEAQYF. CDR3 bases: TGCGCCAGCAGCCCATTGGGGGTCGAGGGAGAGGCCCAGTACTTC.

V and J are TRBV5-6 and TRBJ1-1; 8 nucleotides line up with TRBD1. Germline CDR1 SGHDT, CDR2 YYEEEE. The CDR3 is made up of 14 amino acids. Trimming at V came to 4 bases and at J to 5 bases, leaving 7 bases not matched to a gene. The chain's CDR3 is CASSARQGHTEAFF. CDR3 in DNA: TGTGCCAGCAGCGCACGACAGGGGCATACTGAAGCTTTCTTT. Complete variable domain (other parts from reference TRBV5-6 and TRBJ1-1): DAGVTQSPTHLIKTRGQQVTLRCSPKSGHDTVSWYQQALGQGPQFIFQYYEEEERQRGNFPDRFSGHQFPNYSSELNVNALLLGDSALYLCASSARQGHTEAFFGQGTRLTVV.

For this clonotype: With a much larger clone just one base away, this may be a read error. V gene TRBV24-1 combines with J gene TRBJ2-3; 10 nucleotides agree with TRBD2. This CDR3 comprises 16 residues. Germline lookup yields CDR1 KGHDR and CDR2 SFDVKD. V trimming: 5 bases; J trimming: 5 bases; junction bases outside the gene matches: 9. The CDR3 DNA is TGTGCCACCAGTGGGGCGACTAGCGGGCTCCGAGATACGCAGTATTTT. Translated, it gives CATSGATSGLRDTQYF.

Worth noting for this clonotype: One end of the junction is discordant with germline, which a read error may explain. The chain uses TRBV11-3 and TRBJ2-1, with unresolved D. Germline CDR1 SGHNT, CDR2 YENEEA. The CDR3 runs to 14 residues. The CDR3 DNA sequence: TGTGCCAGCGGCTTAGGCGTCTCGAAGAATGAGCAATTCTTC. This sequence encodes CASGLGVSKNEQFF.

On this clonotype itself: With a much larger clone just one base away, this may be a read error. The chain employs TRBV5-1 and TRBJ2-7; TRBD1 agrees at 8 bases. Germline V CDR1 and CDR2: SGHRS, YFSETQ. CDR3 size: 15 residues. The CDR3 is CTSSSRTGNLAEQYF. Here the CDR3 DNA reads TGCACCAGCAGCAGTCGGACAGGGAATTTAGCCGAGCAGTACTTC.